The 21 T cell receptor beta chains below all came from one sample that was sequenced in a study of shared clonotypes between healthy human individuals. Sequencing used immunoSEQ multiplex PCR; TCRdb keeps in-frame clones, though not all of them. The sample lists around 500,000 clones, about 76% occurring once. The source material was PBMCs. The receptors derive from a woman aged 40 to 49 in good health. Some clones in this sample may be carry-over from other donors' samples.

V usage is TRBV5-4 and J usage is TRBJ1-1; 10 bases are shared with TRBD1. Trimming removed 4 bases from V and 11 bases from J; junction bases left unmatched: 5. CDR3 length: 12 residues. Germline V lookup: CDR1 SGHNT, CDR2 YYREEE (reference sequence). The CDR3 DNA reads TGTGCCAGCAGCATGCCGGGACAGGGGGCTTTCTTT. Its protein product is CASSMPGQGAFF.

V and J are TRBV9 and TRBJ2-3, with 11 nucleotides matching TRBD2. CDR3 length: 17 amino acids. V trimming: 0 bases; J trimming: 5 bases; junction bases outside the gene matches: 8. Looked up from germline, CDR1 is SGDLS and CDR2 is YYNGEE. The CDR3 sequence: CASSVGGITSGRDTQYF. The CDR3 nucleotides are TGTGCCAGCAGCGTAGGCGGGATTACTAGCGGGAGAGATACGCAGTATTTT.

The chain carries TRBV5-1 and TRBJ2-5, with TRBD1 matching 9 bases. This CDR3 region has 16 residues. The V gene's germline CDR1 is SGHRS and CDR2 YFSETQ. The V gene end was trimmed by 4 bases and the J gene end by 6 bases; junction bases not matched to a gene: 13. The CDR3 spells CASSGVVGQGGKTQYF. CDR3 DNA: TGCGCCAGCAGCGGGGTGGTGGGACAGGGCGGAAAGACCCAGTACTTC.

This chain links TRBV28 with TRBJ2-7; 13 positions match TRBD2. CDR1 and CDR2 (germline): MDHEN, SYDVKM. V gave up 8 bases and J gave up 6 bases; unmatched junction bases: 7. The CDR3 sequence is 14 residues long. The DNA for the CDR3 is TGTGCCAGCGGAGGACTAGCGGGAGTGCCCGAGCAGTACTTC. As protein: CASGGLAGVPEQYF.

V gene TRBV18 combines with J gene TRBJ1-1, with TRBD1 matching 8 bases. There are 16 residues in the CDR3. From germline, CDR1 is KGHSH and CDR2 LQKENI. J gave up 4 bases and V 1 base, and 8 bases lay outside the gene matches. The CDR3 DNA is TGTGCCAGCTCACCACTTGGACAGGGTCAAGGCACTGAAGCTTTCTTT. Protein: CASSPLGQGQGTEAFF.

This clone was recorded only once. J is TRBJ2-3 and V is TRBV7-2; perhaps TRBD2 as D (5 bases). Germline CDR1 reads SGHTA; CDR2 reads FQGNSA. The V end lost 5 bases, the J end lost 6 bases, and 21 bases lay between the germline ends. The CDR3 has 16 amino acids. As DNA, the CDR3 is TGTGCCAGCAGCCGTCAAGCAGCGGCCCGGATGGATACGCAGTATTTT. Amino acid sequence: CASSRQAAARMDTQYF.

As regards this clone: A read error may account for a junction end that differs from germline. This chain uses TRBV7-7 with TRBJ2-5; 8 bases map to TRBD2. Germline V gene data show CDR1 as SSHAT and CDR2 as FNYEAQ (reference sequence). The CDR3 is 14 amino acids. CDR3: CASSRSGGGETQYF. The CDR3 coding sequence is TGTGCTAGCAGCCGATCGGGAGGGGGAGAGACCCAGTACTTC.

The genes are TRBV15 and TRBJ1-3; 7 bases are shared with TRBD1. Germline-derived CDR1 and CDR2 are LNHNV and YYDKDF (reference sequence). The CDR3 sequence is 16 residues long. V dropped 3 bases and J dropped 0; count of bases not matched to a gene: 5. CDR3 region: CATSRGQGGSGNTIYF. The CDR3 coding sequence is TGTGCCACCAGCAGGGGCCAGGGGGGCTCTGGAAACACCATATATTTT. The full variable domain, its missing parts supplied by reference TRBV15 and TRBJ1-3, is DAMVIQNPRYQVTQFGKPVTLSCSQTLNHNVMYWYQQKSSQAPKLLFHYYDKDFNNEADTPDNFQSRRPNTSFCFLDIRSPGLGDTAMYLCATSRGQGGSGNTIYFGEGSWLTVV.

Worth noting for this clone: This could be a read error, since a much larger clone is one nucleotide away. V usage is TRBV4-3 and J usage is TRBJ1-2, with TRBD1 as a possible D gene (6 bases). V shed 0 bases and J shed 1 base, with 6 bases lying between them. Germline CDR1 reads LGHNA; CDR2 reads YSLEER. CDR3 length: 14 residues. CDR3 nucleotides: TGCGCCAGCAGCCAAGACAGGGGTAACTATGGCTACACCTTC. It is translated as CASSQDRGNYGYTF.

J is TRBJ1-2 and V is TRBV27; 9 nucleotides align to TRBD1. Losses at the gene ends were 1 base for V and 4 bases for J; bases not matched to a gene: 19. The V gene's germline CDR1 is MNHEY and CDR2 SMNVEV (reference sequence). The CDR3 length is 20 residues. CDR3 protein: CASSLWRGVTGTGRSYGYTF. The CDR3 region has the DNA TGTGCCAGCAGTTTATGGCGTGGAGTGACCGGGACAGGGAGGAGCTATGGCTACACCTTC.

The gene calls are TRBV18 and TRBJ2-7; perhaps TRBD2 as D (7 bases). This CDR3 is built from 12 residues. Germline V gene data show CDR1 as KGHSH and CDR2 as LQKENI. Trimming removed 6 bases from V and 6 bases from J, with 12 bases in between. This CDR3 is CASSPGGLEQYF. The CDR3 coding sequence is TGTGCCAGCTCCCCCGGGGGGCTCGAGCAGTACTTC.

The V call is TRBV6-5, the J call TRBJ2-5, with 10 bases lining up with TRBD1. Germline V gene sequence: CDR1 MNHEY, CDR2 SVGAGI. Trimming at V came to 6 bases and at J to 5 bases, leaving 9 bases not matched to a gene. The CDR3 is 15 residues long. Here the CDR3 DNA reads TGTGCCAGCAGCCCACGACAGGGGGCGAGGGAGACCCAGTACTTC. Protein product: CASSPRQGARETQYF.

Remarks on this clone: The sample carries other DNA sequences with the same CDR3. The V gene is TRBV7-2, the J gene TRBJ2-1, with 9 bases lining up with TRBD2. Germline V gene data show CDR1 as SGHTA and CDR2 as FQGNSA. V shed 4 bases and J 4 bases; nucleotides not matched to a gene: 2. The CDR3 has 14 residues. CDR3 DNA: TGTGCCAGCAGCTCGGGACTAGCTTACAATGAGCAGTTCTTC. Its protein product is CASSSGLAYNEQFF.

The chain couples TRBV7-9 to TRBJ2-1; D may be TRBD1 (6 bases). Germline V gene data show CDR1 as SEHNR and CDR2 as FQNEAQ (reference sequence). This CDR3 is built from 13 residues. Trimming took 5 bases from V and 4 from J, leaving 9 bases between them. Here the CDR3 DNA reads TGTGCCAGCAGCCACAGGGATTACAATGAGCAGTTCTTC. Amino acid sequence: CASSHRDYNEQFF.

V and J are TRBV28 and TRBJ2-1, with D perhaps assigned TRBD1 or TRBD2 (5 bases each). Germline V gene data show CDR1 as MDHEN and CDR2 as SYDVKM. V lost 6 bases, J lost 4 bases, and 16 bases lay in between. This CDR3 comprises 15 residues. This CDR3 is CASRGTYYDYNEQFF. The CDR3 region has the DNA TGTGCCAGCAGGGGGACCTACTACGATTACAATGAGCAGTTCTTC.

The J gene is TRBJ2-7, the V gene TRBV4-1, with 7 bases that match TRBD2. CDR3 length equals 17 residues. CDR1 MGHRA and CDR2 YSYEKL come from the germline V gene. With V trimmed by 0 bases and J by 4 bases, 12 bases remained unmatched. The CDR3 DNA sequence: TGCGCCAGCAGCCAAGAGACTGCGCGGGAGTTATCGTACGAGCAGTACTTC. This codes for CASSQETARELSYEQYF.

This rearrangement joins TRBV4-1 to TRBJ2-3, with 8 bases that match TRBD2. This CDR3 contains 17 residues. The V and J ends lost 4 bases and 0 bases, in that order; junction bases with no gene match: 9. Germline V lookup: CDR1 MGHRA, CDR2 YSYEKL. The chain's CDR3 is CASSPLLAAASTDTQYF. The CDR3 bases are TGCGCCAGCAGCCCCCTACTAGCGGCCGCTAGCACAGATACGCAGTATTTT.

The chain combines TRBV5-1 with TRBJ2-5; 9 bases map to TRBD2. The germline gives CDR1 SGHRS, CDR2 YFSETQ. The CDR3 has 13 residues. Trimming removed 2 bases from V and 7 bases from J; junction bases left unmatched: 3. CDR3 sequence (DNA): TGCGCCAGCAGCTTCCCAGCGGGAGGGACCCAGTACTTC. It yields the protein CASSFPAGGTQYF.

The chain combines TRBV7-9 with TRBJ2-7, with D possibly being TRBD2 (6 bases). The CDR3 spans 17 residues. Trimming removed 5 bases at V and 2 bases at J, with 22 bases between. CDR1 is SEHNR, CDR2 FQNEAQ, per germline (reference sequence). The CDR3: CASSQGAGTDITYEQYF. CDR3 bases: TGTGCCAGCAGCCAAGGAGCTGGGACTGACATTACCTACGAGCAGTACTTC.

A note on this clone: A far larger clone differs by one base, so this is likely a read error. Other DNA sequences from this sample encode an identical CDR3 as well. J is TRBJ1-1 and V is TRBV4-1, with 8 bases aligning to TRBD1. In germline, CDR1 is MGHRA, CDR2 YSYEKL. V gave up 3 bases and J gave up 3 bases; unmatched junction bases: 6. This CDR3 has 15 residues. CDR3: CASSQEVTGDTEAFF. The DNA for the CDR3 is TGCGCCAGCAGCCAGGAGGTGACAGGGGACACTGAAGCTTTCTTT.

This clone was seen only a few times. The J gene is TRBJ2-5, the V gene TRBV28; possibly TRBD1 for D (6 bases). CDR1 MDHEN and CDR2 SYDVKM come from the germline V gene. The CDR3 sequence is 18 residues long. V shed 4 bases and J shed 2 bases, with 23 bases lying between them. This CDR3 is CASSSSLSGTFLQETQYF. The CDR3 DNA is TGTGCCAGCAGTTCTTCCCTTTCCGGGACATTCTTACAAGAGACCCAGTACTTC.